Presented here are 24 T cell receptor beta chains from one specimen sequenced in a study of blood T cell repertoires in COVID-19. Data came from immunoSEQ multiplex PCR; TCRdb stores just in-frame clones and leaves some out. Of 200,000 or so clones listed, 88% are singletons. The sample was peripheral blood. The receptors stem from an older woman with acute or convalescent COVID-19.

V and J are TRBV28 and TRBJ2-3; 11 bases line up with TRBD1. CDR3 length equals 16 residues. Germline CDR1 MDHEN, CDR2 SYDVKM. J gave up 3 bases and V 4 bases, and 6 bases lay outside the gene matches. CDR3: CASSWTGGSFTDTQYF. The CDR3 coding sequence is TGTGCCAGCAGTTGGACAGGGGGCTCGTTTACAGATACGCAGTATTTT.

V gene TRBV6-6 combines with J gene TRBJ1-1, with TRBD1 as a possible D gene (5 bases). Trimming pared 7 bases from V and 1 base from J, leaving 13 bases between. Per germline, CDR1 MNHNY and CDR2 SVGAGI (reference sequence). The CDR3 extends over 14 amino acids. CDR3 amino acids: CASTSTDKNTEAFF. In nucleotides, the CDR3 is TGTGCCAGCACATCTACGGACAAGAACACTGAAGCTTTCTTT.

V is TRBV10-1 and J is TRBJ2-2; D uncertain. The CDR3 covers 13 residues. V lost 8 bases and J 2 bases, leaving 9 bases between the germline ends. Germline-derived CDR1 and CDR2 are WNHNN and SYGVQD (reference sequence). The CDR3 DNA reads as TGCGCCAGCGGGCACGGCAACACCGGGGAGCTGTTTTTT. Protein product: CASGHGNTGELFF.

The gene calls are TRBV28 and TRBJ1-6; D possibly corresponds to TRBD1 (5 bases). Trimming shortened V by 4 bases and J by 9 bases, and 13 bases separated the two germline ends. Germline lookup yields CDR1 MDHEN and CDR2 SYDVKM. The CDR3 has 14 residues. The chain's CDR3 is CASSSAGGASPLHF. The CDR3 coding sequence is TGTGCCAGCAGTTCAGCAGGTGGGGCTTCACCCCTCCACTTT.

The chain recombines TRBV6-1 with TRBJ1-3; D ambiguous. Germline CDR1 reads MNHNS; CDR2 reads SASEGT. V gave up 3 bases and J gave up 2 bases, with 8 bases separating them. The CDR3 is 14 residues long. The CDR3 coding sequence is TGTGCCAGCAGTGAGTCGGGGACTGGAAACACCATATATTTT. Its translation is CASSESGTGNTIYF.

This rearrangement joins TRBV20-1 to TRBJ2-7; TRBD1 is a possible D gene (6 bases). Germline assignment: CDR1 DFQATT and CDR2 SNEGSKA (reference sequence). Between the trimmed V and J ends, which lost 3 bases and 3 bases, there was a span of 18 bases. The CDR3 runs 15 residues. This chain's CDR3 is CSASRGQGMIYEQYF. The CDR3 DNA reads TGCAGTGCTAGTCGAGGTCAGGGGATGATCTACGAGCAGTACTTC.

The DNA for the CDR3 is TGTGCCAGCAGCTCCAGATTTGACGGACTAGCGTCTAGGACCGGGGAGCTGTTTTTT. It is translated as CASSSRFDGLASRTGELFF. This chain links TRBV11-2 with TRBJ2-2, with 9 bases identical to TRBD2. J was trimmed by 5 bases and V by 4 bases; bases with no gene match: 17. This CDR3 region has 19 residues. From germline, CDR1 is SGHAT and CDR2 FQNNGV.

This rearrangement joins TRBV2 to TRBJ2-1, with 11 bases that match TRBD2. CDR1 is SNHLY, CDR2 FYNNEI, per germline. This CDR3 spans 17 amino acids. J was trimmed by 5 bases and V by 6 bases; bases with no gene match: 12. The CDR3 region is CASSTPMTSGEHNEQFF. The CDR3 DNA sequence: TGTGCCAGCAGCACTCCGATGACTAGCGGGGAGCACAATGAGCAGTTCTTC.

The chain combines TRBV2 with TRBJ1-5; 10 bases fit TRBD1. The CDR3 loop spans 15 amino acids. Germline CDR1 reads SNHLY; CDR2 reads FYNNEI. After removal of 2 bases from V and 7 bases from J, the junction contained 5 bases not matched to a gene. In DNA form, the CDR3 reads TGTGCCAGCAGTGAAAGGACAGGGGGGGACCAGCCCCAGCATTTT. It is translated as CASSERTGGDQPQHF.

The chain is built from TRBV4-3 and TRBJ2-7, with D perhaps TRBD2 (7 bases). V was pared by 6 bases and J by 0 bases, with 15 bases between. CDR1 LGHNA and CDR2 YSLEER come from the germline V gene. The length of the CDR3 is 15 residues. The CDR3 nucleotides read TGCGCCAGCAGACGTCTAGCGGACAGCTCCTACGAGCAGTACTTC. It is translated as CASRRLADSSYEQYF.

The J gene is TRBJ1-2, the V gene TRBV6-2 or TRBV6-3, with 7 positions matching TRBD1. The J segment lost 8 bases and the V segment lost 2 bases, leaving 11 bases of the junction unmatched. CDR3 length equals 15 residues. Per germline, CDR1 MNHEY and CDR2 SVGEGT. The chain's CDR3 is CASSYGDRAQDGYTF. As DNA, the CDR3 is TGTGCCAGCAGTTACGGTGACAGGGCACAAGACGGCTACACCTTC.

Only one count was recorded for this clone. The chain combines TRBV19 with TRBJ1-4; 9 bases agree with TRBD1. J gave up 9 bases and V 1 base, and 9 bases lay outside the gene matches. The CDR3 loop spans 16 amino acids. CDR1 is LNHDA, CDR2 SQIVND, per germline (reference sequence). This CDR3 is CASSIGTGQGEQKLFF. CDR3 nucleotides: TGTGCCAGTAGTATAGGAACGGGACAGGGTGAGCAAAAACTGTTTTTT.

The rearrangement joins TRBV7-2 to TRBJ1-2; D is possibly TRBD1 (5 bases). Germline-derived CDR1 and CDR2 are SGHTA and FQGNSA. This CDR3 is built from 14 residues. Trimming took 7 bases from V and 1 from J, leaving 13 bases between them. In DNA, the CDR3 is TGTGCCAGCAACAGGTGGGCCAGTAACTATGGCTACACCTTC. Residues: CASNRWASNYGYTF.

This clone turned up a few times. The rearrangement links TRBV27 to TRBJ2-1, with D unclear. Germline loops: CDR1 MNHEY, CDR2 SMNVEV (reference sequence). V was cut by 6 bases and J by 8 bases, with 8 bases left in between. This CDR3 has 11 residues. The CDR3 loop is CASSSYDEQFF. In nucleotides, the CDR3 is TGTGCCAGCAGCTCTTATGATGAGCAGTTCTTC.

This clone has only one observation. The CDR3 nucleotides are TGTGCCAGTAGTATCCAGGGGCGCTACGAGCAGTACTTC. Translated, it gives CASSIQGRYEQYF. The rearrangement uses TRBV19 and TRBJ2-7; D is perhaps TRBD1 (6 bases). The CDR3 covers 13 residues. Deletions cut 3 bases from V and 3 bases from J, with 9 bases between. The germline V gene has CDR1 LNHDA and CDR2 SQIVND (reference sequence). Combining the CDR3 with reference TRBV19 and TRBJ2-7 gives the whole variable domain DGGITQSPKYLFRKEGQNVTLSCEQNLNHDAMYWYRQDPGQGLRLIYYSQIVNDFQKGDIAEGYSVSREKKESFPLTVTSAQKNPTAFYLCASSIQGRYEQYFGPGTRLTVT.

The rearrangement joins TRBV5-1 to TRBJ1-3; TRBD1 aligns across 7 bases. Germline V gene lookup returns CDR1 SGHRS and CDR2 YFSETQ. Trimming cost V 1 base and J 4 bases; bases outside gene matches: 2. This CDR3 region has 14 residues. CDR3 DNA sequence: TGCGCCAGCAGCTTGACAGGGGAAGGAAACACCATATATTTT. It specifies CASSLTGEGNTIYF.

This clone was found once. The chain couples TRBV15 to TRBJ1-2, with D hard to call. The CDR3 is made up of 16 amino acids. Germline CDR1 and CDR2: LNHNV and YYDKDF (reference sequence). With 0 bases removed from V and 2 bases from J, the gap between germline ends came to 13 bases. CDR3 DNA: TGTGCCACCAGCAGAGATTTGGGCTTGCCGAACTATGGCTACACCTTC. This codes for CATSRDLGLPNYGYTF.

The CDR3: CASRSIGRQGIDYGYTF. The DNA of the CDR3 is TGTGCCAGTAGGTCTATAGGGAGACAGGGCATCGACTATGGCTACACCTTC. The J gene is TRBJ1-2, the V gene TRBV19, with 7 bases fitting TRBD1. Germline V lookup: CDR1 LNHDA, CDR2 SQIVND (reference sequence). With 6 bases clipped from V and 3 bases from J, the junction kept 16 bases outside the gene matches. This CDR3 contains 17 residues.

The chain combines TRBV6-6 with TRBJ2-1, with 9 bases lining up with TRBD2. The CDR3 loop spans 15 amino acids. Trimming cost V 2 bases and J 7 bases; bases outside gene matches: 6. Germline loops: CDR1 MNHNY, CDR2 SVGAGI (reference sequence). The CDR3 DNA reads TGTGCCAGCAGTTACGGCGGGGGGGCCCGGAATGAGCAGTTCTTC. Its translation: CASSYGGGARNEQFF.

The chain couples TRBV16 to TRBJ1-1; 8 positions agree with TRBD1. CDR3 length: 14 amino acids. CDR1 is KGHSY and CDR2 is FQNENV in the germline V gene. The V segment lost 2 bases and the J segment 5 bases; nucleotides outside the gene matches: 4. The CDR3 bases are TGTGCCAGCAGCCAACGGACAGGGCGAACTGAAGCTTTCTTT. Amino acid sequence: CASSQRTGRTEAFF.

This sequence joins TRBV4-2 and TRBJ2-3, with 13 bases matching TRBD2. V lost 3 bases, J lost 5 bases, and 5 bases stayed unmatched. Germline V gene sequence: CDR1 LGHNA, CDR2 YNFKEQ. This CDR3 is 16 amino acids long. CDR3 sequence (DNA): TGTGCCAGCAGCCATCCCGGACTAGCGGGAGTAGATACGCAGTATTTT. The encoded protein is CASSHPGLAGVDTQYF.

The genes are TRBV29-1 and TRBJ2-7, with TRBD1 matching 8 bases. The CDR3 has 13 amino acids. J was trimmed by 3 bases and V by 1 base; bases with no gene match: 2. The germline V gene encodes CDR1 SQVTM and CDR2 ANQGSEA. CDR3 region: CSVEGTGGYEQYF. The CDR3 nucleotides read TGCAGCGTTGAAGGTACAGGGGGCTACGAGCAGTACTTC.

The chain has TRBV2 and TRBJ2-5; no definite D call. Between the trimmed V and J ends, which lost 7 bases and 0 bases, there was a span of 6 bases. CDR3 length: 12 amino acids. Germline CDR1 and CDR2: SNHLY and FYNNEI. The CDR3 region is CASTKNQETQYF. For the CDR3, the DNA is TGTGCCAGCACTAAAAACCAAGAGACCCAGTACTTC.

J is TRBJ1-5 and V is TRBV6-1; tentative D call: TRBD1 (5 bases). Germline-derived CDR1 and CDR2 are MNHNS and SASEGT. The germline V and J ends were trimmed by 1 base and 3 bases, with 13 bases remaining between them. CDR3 size: 16 residues. CDR3 in amino acids: CASSEGGRRNNQPQHF. The CDR3 region has the DNA TGTGCCAGCAGTGAAGGGGGCAGGAGAAACAATCAGCCCCAGCATTTT.